The next 10 T cell receptor beta chains were all read from a single sample in a study of blood T cell repertoires in COVID-19. Sequencing used immunoSEQ multiplex PCR; TCRdb keeps in-frame clones, though not all of them. Here the sample spans under 350,000 clones, roughly nine tenths being singletons. Source material: peripheral blood. The receptor set was obtained from a man in his forties or fifties with acute or convalescent COVID-19.

The V call is TRBV3-1 (or the pseudogene TRBV3-2), the J call TRBJ2-7, with D possibly matching TRBD1 (6 bases). The germline gives CDR1 LGHDT, CDR2 YNNKEL (reference sequence). Trimming removed 1 base from V and 1 base from J, with 14 bases in between. This CDR3 is built from 16 residues. The CDR3 loop reads CASSQGSGTLSYEQYF. Written as DNA, the CDR3 is TGTGCCAGCAGCCAAGGTTCCGGGACACTATCCTACGAGCAGTACTTC.

The chain has TRBV28 and TRBJ1-1; a possible D gene is TRBD1 (5 bases). This CDR3 is built from 13 residues. CDR1 is MDHEN and CDR2 is SYDVKM in the germline V gene. Trimming shortened V by 8 bases and J by 0 bases, and 10 bases separated the two germline ends. DNA for the CDR3: TGTGCCAGCGGGGAGGGGCTGAACACTGAAGCTTTCTTT. Residues: CASGEGLNTEAFF.

In this sample, this clone turned up once. The chain recombines TRBV9 with TRBJ2-2, with 9 bases matching TRBD2. J was trimmed by 6 bases and V by 3 bases; bases with no gene match: 3. This CDR3 comprises 14 residues. CDR1 SGDLS and CDR2 YYNGEE come from the germline V gene. CDR3 nucleotides: TGTGCCAGCAGCGCTAGCGGGGTCGCCGGGGAGCTGTTTTTT. This encodes CASSASGVAGELFF.

J is TRBJ1-3 and V is TRBV18; D possibly corresponds to TRBD1 (6 bases). The CDR3 has 16 amino acids. V was pared by 2 bases and J by 4 bases, with 15 bases between. Germline V lookup: CDR1 KGHSH, CDR2 LQKENI. The DNA for the CDR3 is TGTGCCAGCTCACCAACCGGGACATCGACGGGAAACACCATATATTTT. The encoded protein is CASSPTGTSTGNTIYF.

The chain carries TRBV4-2 and TRBJ2-3; 9 bases match TRBD2. V lost 1 base and J lost 5; bases outside the gene matches: 10. Germline CDR1 and CDR2: LGHNA and YNFKEQ. The CDR3 totals 17 residues. The DNA for the CDR3 is TGTGCCAGCAGCCAAGTCGGGAGCGGGGGGCGGCTAGATACGCAGTATTTT. Amino acids: CASSQVGSGGRLDTQYF.

The J gene is TRBJ2-6, the V gene TRBV27; 11 bases are shared with TRBD1. From germline, CDR1 is MNHEY and CDR2 SMNVEV (reference sequence). The CDR3 is 19 amino acids. The V gene end was trimmed by 1 base and the J gene end by 4 bases; junction bases not matched to a gene: 9. CDR3 residues: CASSLFGGTGGTGANVLTF. The CDR3 nucleotides read TGTGCCAGCAGTTTATTTGGTGGGACAGGGGGGACAGGGGCCAACGTCCTGACTTTC.

The rearrangement joins TRBV5-1 to TRBJ2-7, with D perhaps matching TRBD2 (5 bases). The V end lost 0 bases, the J end lost 0 bases, and 16 bases lay between the germline ends. The germline V gene has CDR1 SGHRS and CDR2 YFSETQ. The CDR3 is made up of 17 amino acids. The CDR3 region has the DNA TGCGCCAGCAGCTTGGATCCTCGGGGAGCCGGCTCCTACGAGCAGTACTTC. It codes for CASSLDPRGAGSYEQYF.

This clone was seen only once. The chain is built from TRBV13 and TRBJ2-7; the match to TRBD2 covers 10 bases. Germline loops: CDR1 PRHDT, CDR2 FYEKMQ (reference sequence). V was clipped by 3 bases and J by 12 bases; unmatched bases: 8. The CDR3 runs 13 residues. The CDR3 coding sequence is TGTGCCAGCAGCTTCTCTAGCGGGGGTGTGTCGTACTTC. Protein sequence: CASSFSSGGVSYF.

This chain joins TRBV19 and TRBJ1-5; possibly TRBD1 for D (5 bases). The CDR3 totals 13 residues. CDR1 is LNHDA, CDR2 SQIVND, per germline (reference sequence). Trimming cost V 5 bases and J 3 bases, with 8 bases left between them. DNA for the CDR3: TGTGCCAGTAGTCAGGGAAACAATCAGCCCCAGCATTTT. Protein sequence: CASSQGNNQPQHF. Filled out from reference TRBV19 and TRBJ1-5, the complete variable domain reads DGGITQSPKYLFRKEGQNVTLSCEQNLNHDAMYWYRQDPGQGLRLIYYSQIVNDFQKGDIAEGYSVSREKKESFPLTVTSAQKNPTAFYLCASSQGNNQPQHFGDGTRLSIL.

The V call is TRBV18, the J call TRBJ2-7; 8 positions match TRBD1. Germline CDR1 is KGHSH and CDR2 is LQKENI. The CDR3 loop spans 14 amino acids. J lost 5 bases, V lost 2 bases, and 5 bases had no gene match. The CDR3: CASSPMSGGDEQYF. Here the CDR3 DNA reads TGTGCCAGCTCACCAATGTCAGGGGGCGACGAGCAGTACTTC.